This T cell receptor (beta chain) was profiled in a study of blood T cells in healthy people across ages. CDR1 is KGHDR and CDR2 is SFDVKD in the germline V gene. This CDR3 comprises 12 residues. With 9 bases removed from V and 4 bases from J, the gap between germline ends came to 11 bases. The use of a sample-barcoded 5' primer and a J-beta primer mix characterized a second PCR of roughly 6 to 11 cycles. TCRdb re-derived calls from the 5' RACE reads in MiXCR, one entry per CDR3 protein. The sample holds 850,000 to 950,000 distinct CDR3 sequences, under 35% seen once. The sample comprised blood. This TCR was recovered from a woman of 80 years or more in good health. This rearrangement joins TRBV24-1 to TRBJ1-2; possibly TRBD1 for D (5 bases). The CDR3 protein is CATWGGAYGYTF. The DNA for the CDR3 is TGTGCCACCTGGGGCGGGGCCTATGGCTACACCTTC.